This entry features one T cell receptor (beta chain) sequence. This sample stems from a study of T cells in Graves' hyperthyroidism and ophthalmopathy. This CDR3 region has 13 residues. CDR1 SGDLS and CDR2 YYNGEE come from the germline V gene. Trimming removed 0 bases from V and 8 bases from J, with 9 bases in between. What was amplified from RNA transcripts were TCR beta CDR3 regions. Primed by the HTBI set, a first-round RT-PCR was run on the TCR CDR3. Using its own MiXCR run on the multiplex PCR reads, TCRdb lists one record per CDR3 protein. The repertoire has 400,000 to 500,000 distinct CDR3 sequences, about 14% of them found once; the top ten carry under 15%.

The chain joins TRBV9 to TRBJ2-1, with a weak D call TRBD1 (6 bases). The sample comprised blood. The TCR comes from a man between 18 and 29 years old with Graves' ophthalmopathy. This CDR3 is CASSVGGGDEQFF. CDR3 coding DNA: TGTGCCAGCAGCGTAGGAGGGGGAGATGAGCAGTTCTTC.